One sample yielded the 26 T cell receptor beta chains listed below, sequenced in a study of blood T cell repertoires in COVID-19. Using immunoSEQ multiplex PCR, the repertoire was profiled, and TCRdb retains in-frame clones only, with some absent. The sample includes 39,000 or so clones, roughly 92% of them seen just once. Specimen: peripheral blood. These receptors were taken from a man aged 45-60 years with active COVID-19.

The chain recombines TRBV7-3 with TRBJ2-5; 13 bases are a match to TRBD2. Germline V gene lookup returns CDR1 SGHTA and CDR2 FQGTGA. The ends lost 4 bases at V and 3 bases at J; junction bases unmatched: 2. The CDR3 consists of 15 residues. The CDR3 DNA reads as TGTGCCAGCAGCTCCGGACTAGCGGGGGAAGAGACCCAGTACTTC. Translation: CASSSGLAGEETQYF.

The chain joins TRBV6-6 to TRBJ2-1, with 8 nucleotides matching TRBD1. V dropped 6 bases and J dropped 4; count of bases not matched to a gene: 8. The length of the CDR3 is 15 residues. The germline V gene has CDR1 MNHNY and CDR2 SVGAGI (reference sequence). CDR3 in amino acids: CASSHRDRLYNEQFF. CDR3 DNA: TGTGCCAGCAGCCACCGGGACAGGCTTTACAATGAGCAGTTCTTC.

The J gene is TRBJ2-7, the V gene TRBV9, with D perhaps matching TRBD2 (5 bases). The CDR3 runs 14 residues. Germline V lookup: CDR1 SGDLS, CDR2 YYNGEE. V was shortened by 0 bases and J by 5 bases, with 12 bases between the two germline ends. CDR3 in amino acids: CASSVDFSGNEQYF. The DNA for the CDR3 is TGTGCCAGCAGCGTAGATTTCTCGGGGAACGAGCAGTACTTC.

V is TRBV7-2 and J is TRBJ2-3; TRBD2 matches 14 bases. V shed 5 bases, J shed 0 bases, and the junction held 7 bases outside the gene matches. The germline CDR1 and CDR2 sequences are SGHTA and FQGNSA. The CDR3 is made up of 18 amino acids. The CDR3 reads CASSGRLAGGRSTDTQYF. CDR3 nucleotides: TGTGCCAGCAGCGGGCGACTAGCGGGGGGGCGTAGCACAGATACGCAGTATTTT.

V gene TRBV6-5 combines with J gene TRBJ2-5; D call uncertain. Trimming cost V 5 bases and J 5 bases, with 12 bases left between them. CDR3 size: 13 residues. Germline V gives CDR1 MNHEY, CDR2 SVGAGI. CDR3 amino acids: CASSRVYYETQYF. CDR3 in DNA: TGTGCCAGCAGTCGGGTCTATTACGAGACCCAGTACTTC.

This rearrangement joins TRBV7-9 to TRBJ1-6; D ambiguous. Germline lookup yields CDR1 SEHNR and CDR2 FQNEAQ (reference sequence). The germline V and J ends were trimmed by 4 bases and 6 bases, with 4 bases remaining between them. The CDR3 consists of 12 residues. As DNA, the CDR3 is TGTGCCAGCAGCTCGGGTAATTCACCCCTCCACTTT. Protein product: CASSSGNSPLHF.

The chain uses TRBV28 and TRBJ1-5; TRBD1 aligns across 10 bases. V shed 4 bases, J shed 7 bases, and the junction held 4 bases outside the gene matches. CDR3 length: 14 residues. Germline CDR1 MDHEN, CDR2 SYDVKM. CDR3 region: CASSSGQGVQPQHF. In DNA, the CDR3 is TGTGCCAGCAGTTCTGGACAGGGGGTACAGCCCCAGCATTTT.

V and J are TRBV7-9 and TRBJ2-3, with a possible D match to TRBD1 (6 bases). In germline, CDR1 is SEHNR, CDR2 FQNEAQ (reference sequence). The V gene lost 6 bases and the J gene lost 3 bases, with 16 bases spanning the gap. This CDR3 region has 15 residues. The CDR3, as DNA: TGTGCCAGCAGACAATCTTTGGGGGCAACAGATACGCAGTATTTT. Its protein is CASRQSLGATDTQYF.

This chain connects TRBV29-1 to TRBJ1-3; 7 bases match TRBD1. With V trimmed by 4 bases and J by 1 base, 4 bases remained unmatched. Germline V gene lookup returns CDR1 SQVTM and CDR2 ANQGSEA. This CDR3 is built from 14 residues. CDR3 sequence: CSVAGTASGNTIYF. CDR3 DNA sequence: TGCAGCGTTGCTGGGACAGCTTCTGGAAACACCATATATTTT. Together with reference TRBV29-1 and TRBJ1-3, the CDR3 gives the full variable domain: SAVISQKPSRDICQRGTSLTIQCQVDSQVTMMFWYRQQPGQSLTLIATANQGSEATYESGFVIDKFPISRPNLTFSTLTVSNMSPEDSSIYLCSVAGTASGNTIYFGEGSWLTVV.

The chain recombines TRBV15 with TRBJ1-1, with D uncertain. The CDR3 has 13 residues. Germline V lookup: CDR1 LNHNV, CDR2 YYDKDF (reference sequence). V was pared by 5 bases and J by 4 bases, with 11 bases between. The CDR3 DNA is TGTGCCACCAGCCAGTCGGGAGTCACTGAAGCTTTCTTT. It is translated as CATSQSGVTEAFF. Full variable domain (rest looked up from reference TRBV15 and TRBJ1-1): DAMVIQNPRYQVTQFGKPVTLSCSQTLNHNVMYWYQQKSSQAPKLLFHYYDKDFNNEADTPDNFQSRRPNTSFCFLDIRSPGLGDTAMYLCATSQSGVTEAFFGQGTRLTVV.

The V call is TRBV6-5, the J call TRBJ1-6; 9 bases line up with TRBD1. Germline CDR1 and CDR2: MNHEY and SVGAGI. Trimming removed 5 bases from V and 7 bases from J; junction bases left unmatched: 3. The CDR3 has 14 amino acids. This CDR3 reads CASSRGTGNSPLHF. In DNA, the CDR3 is TGTGCCAGCAGTAGGGGGACAGGGAATTCACCCCTCCACTTT.

This chain uses TRBV9 with TRBJ2-3; TRBD2 matches 9 bases. The CDR3 extends over 14 amino acids. With V trimmed by 4 bases and J by 4 bases, 4 bases remained unmatched. Germline CDR1 and CDR2: SGDLS and YYNGEE. The DNA of the CDR3 is TGTGCCAGCAGCTGGAAGCGGGGGGCAGATACGCAGTATTTT. Translated, it gives CASSWKRGADTQYF.

The rearrangement joins TRBV27 to TRBJ1-1; D may be TRBD1 (5 bases). CDR3 length: 14 amino acids. CDR1 MNHEY and CDR2 SMNVEV come from the germline V gene (reference sequence). V was clipped by 3 bases and J by 7 bases, with 15 bases between them. CDR3 region: CASSFRQTRNEAFF. CDR3 in DNA: TGTGCCAGCAGTTTCCGACAGACCAGAAATGAAGCTTTCTTT.

The V and J genes are TRBV5-1 and TRBJ2-3; 8 nucleotides agree with TRBD1. The CDR3 contains 15 residues. Germline values: CDR1 SGHRS, CDR2 YFSETQ. The V gene end was trimmed by 4 bases and the J gene end by 0 bases; junction bases not matched to a gene: 4. The CDR3 sequence is CASSGQGPSTDTQYF. As DNA, the CDR3 is TGCGCCAGCAGCGGACAGGGACCTAGCACAGATACGCAGTATTTT.

The chain joins TRBV9 to TRBJ1-5; weak D call: TRBD1 (5 bases). V gave up 0 bases and J gave up 4 bases, with 5 bases separating them. This CDR3 is built from 13 residues. Germline lookup yields CDR1 SGDLS and CDR2 YYNGEE. CDR3 loop: CASSVAGNQPQHF. The CDR3, as DNA: TGTGCCAGCAGCGTAGCAGGGAATCAGCCCCAGCATTTT.

V and J are TRBV5-1 and TRBJ2-3, with a tentative D call TRBD1 (7 bases). The CDR3 consists of 16 residues. V was shortened by 3 bases and J by 7 bases, with 21 bases between the two germline ends. Germline values: CDR1 SGHRS, CDR2 YFSETQ. The CDR3 DNA reads TGCGCCAGCAGCTCGCCGGGAGCGAGGGGGCCGAATACGCAGTATTTT. Amino acids: CASSSPGARGPNTQYF. Full variable domain (outside the CDR3, taken from reference TRBV5-1 and TRBJ2-3): KAGVTQTPRYLIKTRGQQVTLSCSPISGHRSVSWYQQTPGQGLQFLFEYFSETQRNKGNFPGRFSGRQFSNSRSEMNVSTLELGDSALYLCASSSPGARGPNTQYFGPGTRLTVL.

This rearrangement joins TRBV25-1 to TRBJ1-1, with a tentative D call TRBD1 (6 bases). Germline V lookup: CDR1 MGHDK, CDR2 SYGVNS. The V gene lost 3 bases and the J gene lost 1 base, with 12 bases spanning the gap. This CDR3 spans 15 amino acids. The CDR3 spells CASSDYRGGNTEAFF. CDR3 coding DNA: TGTGCCAGCAGTGACTATCGAGGGGGGAACACTGAAGCTTTCTTT.

The gene calls are TRBV29-1 and TRBJ1-4, with D perhaps TRBD1 (6 bases). The CDR3 has 12 residues. V lost 7 bases to trimming and J lost 4 bases, with 10 bases between them. Germline CDR1 and CDR2: SQVTM and ANQGSEA. CDR3 coding DNA: TGCAGCGGAGGACAGAATAATGAAAAACTGTTTTTT. Amino acids: CSGGQNNEKLFF.

J is TRBJ1-2 and V is TRBV28; unclear D gene. The CDR3 runs 12 residues. The V and J ends lost 5 bases and 6 bases respectively, with 10 bases between them. Germline V gives CDR1 MDHEN, CDR2 SYDVKM. The CDR3 sequence is CASSPPVDGYTF. The CDR3 nucleotides are TGTGCCAGCAGTCCCCCAGTGGATGGCTACACCTTC.

The chain links TRBV18 to TRBJ1-1, with 7 bases fitting TRBD1. The germline CDR1 and CDR2 sequences are KGHSH and LQKENI. With 2 bases clipped from V and 5 bases from J, the junction kept 5 bases outside the gene matches. This CDR3 has 14 residues. This CDR3 is CASSPKTGATEAFF. CDR3 bases: TGTGCCAGCTCACCAAAAACAGGGGCAACTGAAGCTTTCTTT.

The rearrangement links TRBV5-1 to TRBJ1-1; D might be TRBD1 (6 bases). V was shortened by 3 bases and J by 4 bases, with 13 bases between the two germline ends. The CDR3 spans 14 residues. CDR1 and CDR2 (germline): SGHRS, YFSETQ. The CDR3 protein is CASSSQGASTEAFF. The CDR3 nucleotides are TGCGCCAGCAGCTCACAGGGTGCAAGCACTGAAGCTTTCTTT.

The J gene is TRBJ1-4, the V gene TRBV5-1; TRBD1 is a possible D gene (6 bases). CDR1 SGHRS and CDR2 YFSETQ come from the germline V gene. Trimming left V 1 base short and J 7 bases short, with 14 bases between. There are 15 residues in the CDR3. CDR3 amino acids: CASSLQAGDTEKLFF. DNA for the CDR3: TGCGCCAGCAGCTTGCAGGCAGGGGATACTGAAAAACTGTTTTTT.

V gene TRBV10-2 combines with J gene TRBJ2-5; a possible D gene is TRBD2 (6 bases). V was shortened by 7 bases and J by 1 base, with 16 bases between the two germline ends. Germline V lookup: CDR1 WSHSY, CDR2 SAAADI. The CDR3 contains 15 residues. The chain's CDR3 is CASTRVAGSQETQYF. The CDR3 coding sequence is TGCGCCAGCACGAGGGTCGCGGGATCCCAAGAGACCCAGTACTTC.

V usage is TRBV5-8 and J usage is TRBJ2-3; 7 bases are shared with TRBD1. CDR1 and CDR2 from the germline V gene are SGHTS and YDEGEE. The CDR3 runs to 16 residues. The junction had 10 bases not matched to a gene; V was cut back by 3 bases and J by 3 bases. CDR3 protein: CASSSSGTVLTDTQYF. The CDR3 nucleotides read TGTGCCAGCAGCTCCTCCGGGACAGTTTTAACAGATACGCAGTATTTT.

J is TRBJ2-2 and V is TRBV6-5; 7 nucleotides match TRBD2. V was pared by 7 bases and J by 3 bases, with 5 bases of the junction left unmatched. The germline V gene encodes CDR1 MNHEY and CDR2 SVGAGI. The CDR3 covers 14 residues. CDR3 protein: CASTWDYHTGELFF. The CDR3 DNA reads TGTGCCAGCACCTGGGACTACCACACCGGGGAGCTGTTTTTT.

The rearrangement uses TRBV3-1 (or the pseudogene TRBV3-2) and TRBJ1-4; D remains ambiguous. V dropped 1 base and J dropped 14 bases, with 11 bases sitting between them. The CDR3 runs to 12 residues. The germline V gene has CDR1 LGHDT and CDR2 YNNKEL (reference sequence). The CDR3 nucleotides read TGTGCCAGCAGCCAAGGACCAGGCCCGCTGTTTTTT. This codes for CASSQGPGPLFF.